This entry lists 15 T cell receptor beta chains sequenced from one sample in a study of T cell responses to AZD1222 COVID-19 vaccine. Data came from immunoSEQ multiplex PCR; TCRdb stores just in-frame clones and leaves some out. The sample contains just over 60,000 clones, about 74% of which appear only once. The sample was peripheral blood, taken on day 0 of AZD1222 vaccination. The source of these receptors is an adult in good health.

The chain recombines TRBV12-3 or TRBV12-4 with TRBJ1-2; D is perhaps TRBD1 (6 bases). V lost 8 bases and J 3 bases, leaving 10 bases between the germline ends. This CDR3 comprises 12 residues. Here the CDR3 reads CASRPGDYGYTF. The CDR3 coding sequence is TGTGCCAGCCGGCCAGGGGACTATGGCTACACCTTC.

This clone was observed once. The V and J genes are TRBV6-2 or TRBV6-3 and TRBJ2-7; D is undetermined. With 0 bases removed from V and 4 bases from J, the gap between germline ends came to 4 bases. CDR1 is MNHEY and CDR2 is SVGEGT in the germline V gene. The CDR3 contains 12 residues. CDR3 nucleotide sequence: TGTGCCAGCAGTTACTCCCCATACGAGCAGTACTTC. Protein: CASSYSPYEQYF.

The V call is TRBV19, the J call TRBJ1-6; unclear D gene. This CDR3 has 12 amino acids. Looked up from germline, CDR1 is LNHDA and CDR2 is SQIVND (reference sequence). V was pared by 6 bases and J by 10 bases, with 10 bases between. CDR3 sequence reads: CASRSGYSPLHF. The CDR3 bases are TGTGCCAGTAGAAGTGGGTACTCACCCCTCCACTTT.

This chain links TRBV7-2 with TRBJ2-2; 11 bases fit TRBD2. The germline V gene encodes CDR1 SGHTA and CDR2 FQGNSA. The trim removed 1 base at V and 4 bases at J, leaving 5 bases unmatched. This CDR3 contains 17 residues. CDR3 coding DNA: TGTGCCAGCAGCTTAGGGCTAGCGGGGGGTTCCACCGGGGAGCTGTTTTTT. It specifies CASSLGLAGGSTGELFF. Full variable domain (rest looked up from reference TRBV7-2 and TRBJ2-2): GAGVSQSPSNKVTEKGKDVELRCDPISGHTALYWYRQSLGQGLEFLIYFQGNSAPDKSGLPSDRFSAERTGGSVSTLTIQRTQQEDSAVYLCASSLGLAGGSTGELFFGEGSRLTVL.

V gene TRBV3-1 (or the pseudogene TRBV3-2) combines with J gene TRBJ2-3, with D uncertain. CDR3 length equals 17 residues. V was trimmed by 4 bases and J by 1 base, leaving 18 bases between them. Germline V gene sequence: CDR1 LGHDT, CDR2 YNNKEL (reference sequence). The CDR3 region has the DNA TGTGCCAGCAGCCCCTCGATGAGGAACAGCCGCACAGATACGCAGTATTTT. This sequence encodes CASSPSMRNSRTDTQYF.

The sample holds one count of this clone. The CDR3 bases are TGTGCCAGCACCGCTCAGGGGAGCACTGAAGCTTTCTTT. Translating gives CASTAQGSTEAFF. V usage is TRBV6-5 and J usage is TRBJ1-1; a possible D gene is TRBD1 (6 bases). V lost 7 bases to trimming and J lost 4 bases, with 13 bases between them. The CDR3 extends over 13 amino acids. The germline gives CDR1 MNHEY, CDR2 SVGAGI.

This clone came up a few times. The CDR3 nucleotides read TGTGCCACCAGCTCCCGACGGGTAGATACGCAGTATTTT. Protein: CATSSRRVDTQYF. This chain uses TRBV15 with TRBJ2-3; D remains unclear. The V and J ends lost 5 bases and 5 bases respectively, with 11 bases between them. The CDR3 sequence is 13 residues long. From germline, CDR1 is LNHNV and CDR2 YYDKDF (reference sequence).

This rearrangement joins TRBV12-3 or TRBV12-4 to TRBJ1-5, with D unresolved. This CDR3 is built from 12 residues. V gave up 3 bases and J gave up 7 bases, with 7 bases separating them. The CDR3 loop reads CASSFGNQPQHF. Here the CDR3 DNA reads TGTGCCAGCAGTTTTGGGAACCAGCCCCAGCATTTT.

This chain connects TRBV6-5 to TRBJ1-5; D gene unclear. The ends were cut back, 8 bases at V and 0 bases at J, with 11 bases in the middle. CDR3 length: 14 amino acids. Germline lookup yields CDR1 MNHEY and CDR2 SVGAGI. The CDR3, as DNA: TGTGCCAGCCAGGCCCTCAATAGCAATCAGCCCCAGCATTTT. Amino acids: CASQALNSNQPQHF.

The chain uses TRBV30 and TRBJ1-2; 9 bases line up with TRBD1. Unmatched junction bases numbered 6, after V lost 0 bases and J lost 7 bases. Germline V gene data show CDR1 as GTSNPN and CDR2 as SVGIG (reference sequence). This CDR3 has 14 residues. CDR3 in amino acids: CAWSVHRGRGGYTF. The DNA for the CDR3 is TGTGCCTGGAGTGTACACAGGGGGCGTGGTGGCTACACCTTC. The entire variable domain, with the rest obtained from reference TRBV30 and TRBJ1-2, is as follows: SQTIHQWPATLVQPVGSPLSLECTVEGTSNPNLYWYRQAAGRGLQLLFYSVGIGQISSEVPQNLSASRPQDRQFILSSKKLLLSDSGFYLCAWSVHRGRGGYTFGSGTRLTVV.

This clone appeared once. The chain is built from TRBV6-5 and TRBJ1-4; the D gene is possibly TRBD1 (6 bases). V was trimmed by 6 bases and J by 6 bases, leaving 14 bases between them. The CDR3 has 14 amino acids. Germline V lookup: CDR1 MNHEY, CDR2 SVGAGI. Here the CDR3 DNA reads TGTGCCAGCAGCGAGGGGGACACTCATGAAAAACTGTTTTTT. This codes for CASSEGDTHEKLFF.

The chain combines TRBV7-9 with TRBJ1-3; 9 bases agree with TRBD1. CDR3 length equals 15 residues. V was clipped by 5 bases and J by 1 base; unmatched bases: 3. In germline, CDR1 is SEHNR, CDR2 FQNEAQ (reference sequence). The CDR3 protein is CASSKQGASGNTIYF. CDR3 bases: TGTGCCAGCAGCAAACAGGGGGCTTCTGGAAACACCATATATTTT.

The rearrangement links TRBV5-1 to TRBJ2-3; 7 bases are shared with TRBD1. In germline, CDR1 is SGHRS, CDR2 YFSETQ. V trimming: 0 bases; J trimming: 2 bases; junction bases outside the gene matches: 6. CDR3 length equals 16 residues. The chain's CDR3 is CASSLGTGAYTDTQYF. DNA for the CDR3: TGCGCCAGCAGCTTGGGCACAGGGGCGTACACAGATACGCAGTATTTT.

CDR3 amino acids: CASGTSLYEQYF. Written as DNA, the CDR3 is TGTGCCAGCGGGACCTCCCTATACGAGCAGTACTTC. V is TRBV3-1 (or the pseudogene TRBV3-2) and J is TRBJ2-7; either TRBD1 or TRBD2 may supply D (5 bases each). V dropped 8 bases and J dropped 4 bases, with 12 bases sitting between them. Germline CDR1 reads LGHDT; CDR2 reads YNNKEL (reference sequence). CDR3 size: 12 residues.

The rearrangement links TRBV19 to TRBJ1-2; 8 positions agree with TRBD1. This CDR3 comprises 13 residues. With 4 bases clipped from V and 4 bases from J, the junction kept 2 bases outside the gene matches. Germline V gene sequence: CDR1 LNHDA, CDR2 SQIVND (reference sequence). CDR3 protein: CASSRQGSYGYTF. CDR3 DNA: TGTGCCAGTAGTAGACAGGGGAGCTATGGCTACACCTTC.